The rows below give T cell receptor beta chains drawn from one sample of a study of T cell responses to AZD1222 COVID-19 vaccine. Here immunoSEQ multiplex PCR was the method, and the copy in TCRdb shows in-frame clones only, minus some. The sample has about 54,000 clones, 89% seen once; the top ten hold 2%. Material: peripheral blood, obtained on day 0 of AZD1222 vaccination. These receptors came from an adult in good health. The CDR3 runs from the conserved cysteine through the conserved F or W. A D gene is named only where the DNA matches it firmly. Size values are once, few and many counts, or a class for expanded clones, and some rows have none.

>.|TRBV27|.|TRBJ1-2
CASSLDSQYGYTF
TGTGCCAGCAGTTTAGACAGTCAATATGGCTACACCTTC
>.|TRBV7-8|.|TRBJ1-5
CASSLEGAGINQPQHF
TGTGCCAGCAGCTTAGAAGGGGCAGGGATAAATCAGCCCCAGCATTTT
>TRBD1|TRBV6-5|few|TRBJ2-1
CASMETGGNYNEQFF
TGTGCCAGCATGGAGACAGGGGGCAATTACAATGAGCAGTTCTTC
>TRBD2|TRBV18|.|TRBJ2-1
CASSTGLAGVYNNEQFF
TGTGCCAGCTCAACGGGACTAGCGGGAGTTTATAACAATGAGCAGTTCTTC
>.|TRBV3-1/TRBV3-2|.|TRBJ2-1
CASSQEGSNEQFF
TGTGCCAGCAGCCAAGAAGGCAGCAATGAGCAGTTCTTC
>.|TRBV2|.|TRBJ1-6
CASSRKPPLHF
TGTGCCAGCAGTCGAAAACCACCCCTCCACTTT
>.|TRBV5-1|once|TRBJ1-2
CASSLATVYGYTF
TGCGCCAGCAGCTTGGCTACAGTTTATGGCTACACCTTC
>TRBD1|TRBV6-6|.|TRBJ2-7
CASSYVGQGYHEQYF
TGTGCCAGCAGTTACGTAGGACAGGGGTACCACGAGCAGTACTTC
>TRBD1|TRBV2|few|TRBJ2-2
CASRDGQGNTGELFF
TGTGCCAGCAGAGACGGACAGGGTAACACCGGGGAGCTGTTTTTT
>.|TRBV11-2|.|TRBJ2-3
CASSPRKTQYF
TGTGCCAGCAGCCCAAGAAAAACGCAGTATTTT
>TRBD2|TRBV5-4|once|TRBJ2-7
CASSWGMERGPYEQYF
TGTGCCAGCAGCTGGGGTATGGAGCGGGGGCCCTACGAGCAGTACTTC
>.|TRBV4-2|once|TRBJ1-2
CASSQDLNYGYTF
TGTGCCAGCAGCCAAGATCTTAACTATGGCTACACCTTC
>.|TRBV11-2|.|TRBJ1-2
CASSSSSYGYTF
TGTGCCAGCAGCTCATCAAGCTATGGCTACACCTTC
>TRBD1|TRBV18|.|TRBJ1-1
CASSETGGKSTEAFF
TGTGCCAGCTCCGAGACAGGGGGGAAGAGCACTGAAGCTTTCTTT
>TRBD1|TRBV2|.|TRBJ2-7
CASGTGRSTYEQYF
TGTGCCAGCGGGACAGGGAGAAGCACCTACGAGCAGTACTTC
>.|TRBV7-3|.|TRBJ2-2
CASSLTGTTNTGELFF
TGTGCCAGCAGCTTAACGGGGACAACGAACACCGGGGAGCTGTTTTTT
>TRBD1|TRBV18|.|TRBJ1-2
CASSQDRDYGYTF
TGTGCCAGCTCCCAGGACAGGGACTATGGCTACACCTTC
>TRBD1|TRBV3-1/TRBV3-2|.|TRBJ1-1
CASSQRDRHYEAFF
TGTGCCAGCAGCCAGCGGGACAGACATTATGAAGCTTTCTTT
>.|TRBV14|.|TRBJ2-3
CASSQGLSQYF
TGTGCCAGCAGCCAAGGGTTATCGCAGTATTTT
>.|TRBV11-2|.|TRBJ1-1
CASTGKGAFTEAFF
TGTGCCAGCACAGGAAAAGGGGCTTTTACTGAAGCTTTCTTT
>.|TRBV25-1|.|TRBJ2-4
CASASGQGAKNIQYF
TGTGCCAGCGCCAGCGGTCAGGGAGCCAAAAACATTCAGTACTTC
>TRBD1|TRBV28|.|TRBJ1-3
CASSLWGQGRLPNTIYF
TGTGCCAGCAGTTTGTGGGGACAGGGGAGGCTCCCAAACACCATATATTTT
>TRBD1|TRBV29-1|.|TRBJ1-1
CSVAWGQGTEAFF
TGCAGCGTTGCCTGGGGACAGGGGACTGAAGCTTTCTTT